This T cell receptor beta chain was captured by sequencing in a study of OX40 agonist ivuxolimab in advanced cancers. As for the study in general: Earlier anti-PD-1, anti-PD-L1 or anti-CTLA-4 therapy was permitted; less than 50% had received some. Study outcomes and limitations: By week 6 at 0.1 to 3.0 mg/kg, blood CD4+ and CD8+ T cells had expanded clonally. The authors also found low normalized T-cell clonal expansion in some nonresponders.

This clone was recorded once. Its antigen is still unknown. Germline loops: CDR1 KGHSH, CDR2 LQKENI. The CDR3 consists of 14 residues. V lost 1 base to trimming and J lost 0 bases, with 7 bases between them. The protocol was immunoSEQ multiplex PCR, while the TCRdb copy is restricted to in-frame clones and leaves out a portion. Of approximately 94,000 clones in the sample, approximately 89% are singletons; the top ten hold less than 0.2%. This chain connects TRBV18 to TRBJ2-7; no firm D call. The TCR originated in an adult with an advanced solid tumor such as melanoma, head and neck, liver or kidney cancer. Sequenced material: CD4+ or CD8+ T cells sorted from blood, taken in a trial of the OX40 agonist ivuxolimab. CDR3 DNA: TGTGCCAGCTCACCACGAGCTAACTCCTACGAGCAGTACTTC. Encoded protein: CASSPRANSYEQYF.